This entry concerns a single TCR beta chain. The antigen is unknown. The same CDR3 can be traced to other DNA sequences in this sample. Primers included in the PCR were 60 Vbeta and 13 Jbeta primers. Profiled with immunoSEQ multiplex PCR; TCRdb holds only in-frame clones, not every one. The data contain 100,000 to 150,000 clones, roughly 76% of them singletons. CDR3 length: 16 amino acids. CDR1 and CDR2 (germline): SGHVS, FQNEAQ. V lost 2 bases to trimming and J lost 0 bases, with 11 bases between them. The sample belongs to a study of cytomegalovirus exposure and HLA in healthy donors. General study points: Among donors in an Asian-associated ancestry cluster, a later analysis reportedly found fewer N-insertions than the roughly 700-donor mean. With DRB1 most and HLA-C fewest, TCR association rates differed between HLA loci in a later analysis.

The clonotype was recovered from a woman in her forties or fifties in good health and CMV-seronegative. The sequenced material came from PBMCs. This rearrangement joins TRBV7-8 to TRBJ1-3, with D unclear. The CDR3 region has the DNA TGTGCCAGCAGCTTATTACGGGTTGCCTCTGGAAACACCATATATTTT. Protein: CASSLLRVASGNTIYF.